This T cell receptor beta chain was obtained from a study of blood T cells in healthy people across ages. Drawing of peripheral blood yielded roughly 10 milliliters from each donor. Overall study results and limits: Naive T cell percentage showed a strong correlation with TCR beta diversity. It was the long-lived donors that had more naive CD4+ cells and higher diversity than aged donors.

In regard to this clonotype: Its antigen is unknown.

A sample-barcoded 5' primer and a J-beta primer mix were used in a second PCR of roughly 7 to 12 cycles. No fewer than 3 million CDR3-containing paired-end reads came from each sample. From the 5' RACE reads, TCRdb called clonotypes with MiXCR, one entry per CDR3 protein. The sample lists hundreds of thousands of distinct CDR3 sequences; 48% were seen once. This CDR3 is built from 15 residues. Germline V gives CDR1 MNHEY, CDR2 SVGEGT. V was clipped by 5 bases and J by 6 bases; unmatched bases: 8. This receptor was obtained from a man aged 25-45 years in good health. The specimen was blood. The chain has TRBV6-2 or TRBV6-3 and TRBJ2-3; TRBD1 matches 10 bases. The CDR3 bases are TGTGCCAGCAGTCCAGGGACAGGGGCCCGGGATACGCAGTATTTT. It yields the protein CASSPGTGARDTQYF.